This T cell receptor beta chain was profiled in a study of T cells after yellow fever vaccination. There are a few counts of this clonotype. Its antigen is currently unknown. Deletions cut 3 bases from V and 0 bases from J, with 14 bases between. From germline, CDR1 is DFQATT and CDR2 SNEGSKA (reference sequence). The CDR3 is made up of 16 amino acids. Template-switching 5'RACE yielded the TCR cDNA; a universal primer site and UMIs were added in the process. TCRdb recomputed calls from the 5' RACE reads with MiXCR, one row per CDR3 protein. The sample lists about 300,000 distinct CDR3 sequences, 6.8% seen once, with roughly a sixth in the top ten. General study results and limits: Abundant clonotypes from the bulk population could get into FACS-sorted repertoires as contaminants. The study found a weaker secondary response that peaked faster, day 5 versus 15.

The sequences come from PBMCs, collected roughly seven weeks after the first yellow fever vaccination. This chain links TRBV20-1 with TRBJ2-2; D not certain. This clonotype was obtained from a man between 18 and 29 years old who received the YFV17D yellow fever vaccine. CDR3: CSAREPRSSNTGELFF. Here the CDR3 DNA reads TGCAGTGCTAGGGAACCCCGCAGTTCGAACACCGGGGAGCTGTTTTTT.